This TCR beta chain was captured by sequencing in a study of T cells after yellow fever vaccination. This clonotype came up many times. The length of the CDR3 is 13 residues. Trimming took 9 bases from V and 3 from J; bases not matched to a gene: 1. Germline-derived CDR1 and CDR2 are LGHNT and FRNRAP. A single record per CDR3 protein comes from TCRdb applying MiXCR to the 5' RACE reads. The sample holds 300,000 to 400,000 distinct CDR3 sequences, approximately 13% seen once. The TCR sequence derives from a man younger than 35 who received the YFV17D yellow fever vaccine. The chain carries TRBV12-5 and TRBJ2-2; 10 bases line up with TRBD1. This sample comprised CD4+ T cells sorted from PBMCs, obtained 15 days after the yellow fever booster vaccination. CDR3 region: CASGQGDTGELFF. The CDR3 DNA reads TGTGCTAGCGGACAGGGGGACACCGGGGAGCTGTTTTTT.